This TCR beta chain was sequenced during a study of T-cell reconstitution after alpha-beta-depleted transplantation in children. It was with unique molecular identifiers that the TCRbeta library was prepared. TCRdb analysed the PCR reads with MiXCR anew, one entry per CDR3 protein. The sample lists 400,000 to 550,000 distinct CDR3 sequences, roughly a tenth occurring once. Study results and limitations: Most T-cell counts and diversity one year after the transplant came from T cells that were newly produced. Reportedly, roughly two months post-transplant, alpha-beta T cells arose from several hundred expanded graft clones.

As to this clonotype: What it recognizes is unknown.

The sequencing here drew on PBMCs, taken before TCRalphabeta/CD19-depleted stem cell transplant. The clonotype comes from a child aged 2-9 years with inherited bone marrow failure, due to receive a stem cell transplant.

The CDR3 DNA sequence: TGCGCCAGCAGCCAAGAATATGGACAGGTGAACACTGAAGCTTTCTTT. This encodes CASSQEYGQVNTEAFF. V and J are TRBV4-3 and TRBJ1-1; 7 bases line up with TRBD1. Germline CDR1 is LGHNA and CDR2 is YSLEER. This CDR3 has 16 amino acids. Trimming removed 0 bases from V and 0 bases from J; junction bases left unmatched: 4.